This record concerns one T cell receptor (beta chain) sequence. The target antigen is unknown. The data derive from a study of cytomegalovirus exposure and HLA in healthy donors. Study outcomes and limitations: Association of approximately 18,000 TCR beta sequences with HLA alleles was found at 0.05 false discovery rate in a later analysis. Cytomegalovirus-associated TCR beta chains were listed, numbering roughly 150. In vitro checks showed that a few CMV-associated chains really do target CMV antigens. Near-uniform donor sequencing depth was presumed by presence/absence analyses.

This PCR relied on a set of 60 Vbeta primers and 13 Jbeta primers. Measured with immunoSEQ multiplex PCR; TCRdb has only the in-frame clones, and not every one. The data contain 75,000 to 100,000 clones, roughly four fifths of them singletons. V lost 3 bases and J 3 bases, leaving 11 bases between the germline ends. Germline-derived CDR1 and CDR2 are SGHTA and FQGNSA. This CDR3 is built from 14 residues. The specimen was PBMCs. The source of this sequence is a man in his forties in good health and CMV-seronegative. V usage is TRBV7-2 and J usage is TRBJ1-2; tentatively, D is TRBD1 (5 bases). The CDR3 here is CASSLGGWYYGYTF. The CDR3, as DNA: TGTGCCAGCAGCTTGGGGGGTTGGTACTATGGCTACACCTTC.